This passage covers 32 T cell receptor beta chains from one sample sequenced in a study of regulatory T cells in long-lasting Graves disease. Described time point: newly diagnosed GD, antithyroid drugs for less than 3 months. The TCR library used RNA extracted from PBMCs. Both iRepertoire HTBI primers and Arm-PCR of CDR3 regions were used to build the TCR beta libraries. From the multiplex PCR reads, TCRdb called clonotypes with MiXCR, one entry per CDR3 protein. The profile shows 500,000 or so distinct CDR3 sequences, about 16% of them singletons. The sample was also linked to a second study, of T cells in Graves' hyperthyroidism and ophthalmopathy.

The sample consisted of peripheral blood mononuclear cells (PBMCs), taken at new diagnosis, from a patient treated with antithyroid drugs. These receptors originate from a woman aged 35 to 59 with Graves disease.

This clonotype was seen ten or more times. The genes are TRBV6-1 and TRBJ2-7, with 10 bases fitting TRBD1. Germline V gives CDR1 MNHNS, CDR2 SASEGT. V dropped 3 bases and J dropped 1; count of bases not matched to a gene: 3. The CDR3 sequence is 15 residues long. This CDR3 is CASSESGQGSYEQYF. DNA for the CDR3: TGTGCCAGCAGTGAGTCGGGACAGGGGTCCTACGAGCAGTACTTC.

This chain joins TRBV28 and TRBJ1-2, with D perhaps TRBD1 (5 bases). The CDR3 is made up of 13 amino acids. Germline CDR1 is MDHEN and CDR2 is SYDVKM. V was clipped by 3 bases and J by 9 bases, with 14 bases between them. CDR3 region: CASSLGTMGSYTF. Written as DNA, the CDR3 is TGTGCCAGCAGTTTGGGGACGATGGGGAGCTACACCTTC.

The sample holds a few counts of this clonotype. The chain carries TRBV11-3 and TRBJ2-7, with 8 positions matching TRBD1. The CDR3 runs 15 residues. V dropped 2 bases and J dropped 1; count of bases not matched to a gene: 4. In germline, CDR1 is SGHNT, CDR2 YENEEA. The CDR3 region is CASSLSRGQSYEQYF. In nucleotides, the CDR3 is TGTGCCAGCAGCTTAAGCAGGGGGCAATCCTACGAGCAGTACTTC.

The V call is TRBV6-5, the J call TRBJ2-7; the D gene is possibly TRBD2 (6 bases). V shed 4 bases and J shed 1 base, with 17 bases lying between them. CDR1 is MNHEY, CDR2 SVGAGI, per germline. The CDR3 loop spans 16 amino acids. The CDR3 nucleotides are TGTGCCAGCAGTTGCGCGAGCGGGTACACTTCCTACGAGCAGTACTTC. Its protein is CASSCASGYTSYEQYF.

This clonotype was counted ten times or more. The chain has TRBV24-1 and TRBJ2-3; the match to TRBD1 covers 8 bases. Germline assignment: CDR1 KGHDR and CDR2 SFDVKD. The CDR3 covers 15 residues. V gave up 4 bases and J gave up 5 bases; unmatched junction bases: 7. CDR3 sequence: CATSESGTGRDTQYF. DNA of the CDR3: TGTGCCACCAGTGAATCAGGGACAGGCCGAGATACGCAGTATTTT.

This clonotype came up many times. The J gene is TRBJ2-5, the V gene TRBV20-1; 15 bases match TRBD2. The CDR3 length is 17 residues. The germline V gene has CDR1 DFQATT and CDR2 SNEGSKA (reference sequence). The ends lost 3 bases at V and 5 bases at J; junction bases unmatched: 10. The CDR3 DNA sequence: TGCAGTGCTAGTTCTCTTGGACTAGCGGGGGGGCGGGAGACCCAGTACTTC. It codes for CSASSLGLAGGRETQYF.

The chain employs TRBV5-1 and TRBJ2-1, with D possibly TRBD2 on 6 matching bases. This CDR3 region has 15 residues. Trimming removed 4 bases from V and 3 bases from J, with 14 bases in between. Germline V CDR1 and CDR2: SGHRS, YFSETQ. Here the CDR3 DNA reads TGCGCCAGCAGCCCTGGGGGAGGTTTCTACAATGAGCAGTTCTTC. Amino acid sequence: CASSPGGGFYNEQFF.

This clonotype was observed a few times. The chain uses TRBV4-2 and TRBJ2-7; D is perhaps TRBD1 (5 bases). This CDR3 has 14 residues. V dropped 0 bases and J dropped 3 bases, with 9 bases sitting between them. Germline CDR1 is LGHNA and CDR2 is YNFKEQ. The CDR3 DNA sequence: TGTGCCAGCAGCCAAGATGACAGTATCTACGAGCAGTACTTC. It yields the protein CASSQDDSIYEQYF.

This clonotype was picked up many times. The chain combines TRBV20-1 with TRBJ1-1; possibly TRBD1 for D (5 bases). Trimming removed 1 base from V and 3 bases from J, with 12 bases in between. The germline V gene encodes CDR1 DFQATT and CDR2 SNEGSKA (reference sequence). This CDR3 comprises 14 residues. CDR3 DNA: TGCAGTGCTAGAGCACAGGAGACATACACTGAAGCTTTCTTT. Translation: CSARAQETYTEAFF.

V is TRBV4-1 and J is TRBJ1-1; the D gene is possibly TRBD1 (5 bases). Germline V gives CDR1 MGHRA, CDR2 YSYEKL. V lost 0 bases and J 0 bases, leaving 11 bases between the germline ends. The CDR3 sequence is 16 residues long. CDR3 DNA sequence: TGCGCCAGCAGCCAAGATAACGGAGGGGTGAACACTGAAGCTTTCTTT. This codes for CASSQDNGGVNTEAFF.

This clonotype has at least ten counts. The J gene is TRBJ2-5, the V gene TRBV12-3 or TRBV12-4; D might be TRBD1 (6 bases). Trimming cost V 1 base and J 2 bases, with 8 bases left between them. The CDR3 has 14 residues. DNA of the CDR3: TGTGCCAGCAGTTTAGGGACAGTTCAAGAGACCCAGTACTTC. It yields the protein CASSLGTVQETQYF.

This clonotype has at least ten counts. Written as DNA, the CDR3 is TGTGCCAGCTGGGGGACAGGGTCGTACGAGCAGTACTTC. It encodes CASWGTGSYEQYF. This sequence joins TRBV2 and TRBJ2-7; 9 bases match TRBD1. The CDR3 contains 13 residues. V dropped 8 bases and J dropped 4; count of bases not matched to a gene: 6. CDR1 is SNHLY, CDR2 FYNNEI, per germline.

This clonotype was picked up a small number of times. For the CDR3, the DNA is TGCGCCAGCAGCTTTTCTAGCGGGGGGCCAGAAGAGACCCAGTACTTC. It encodes CASSFSSGGPEETQYF. The chain couples TRBV5-1 to TRBJ2-5; 11 bases map to TRBD2. After removal of 2 bases from V and 3 bases from J, the junction contained 6 bases not matched to a gene. The CDR3 runs to 16 residues. The germline CDR1 and CDR2 sequences are SGHRS and YFSETQ. The full variable domain, in which reference TRBV5-1 and TRBJ2-5 provide the parts outside the CDR3, is KAGVTQTPRYLIKTRGQQVTLSCSPISGHRSVSWYQQTPGQGLQFLFEYFSETQRNKGNFPGRFSGRQFSNSRSEMNVSTLELGDSALYLCASSFSSGGPEETQYFGPGTRLLVL.

V is TRBV20-1 and J is TRBJ2-3; D is uncertain. Germline V gene lookup returns CDR1 DFQATT and CDR2 SNEGSKA (reference sequence). V shed 4 bases and J shed 2 bases, with 7 bases lying between them. The CDR3 totals 12 residues. In nucleotides, the CDR3 is TGCAGTGCTATATCTATCACAGATACGCAGTATTTT. This encodes CSAISITDTQYF.

The chain carries TRBV6-1 and TRBJ2-5, with 9 bases that match TRBD2. V lost 7 bases, J lost 5 bases, and 11 bases stayed unmatched. Germline V gives CDR1 MNHNS, CDR2 SASEGT. The CDR3 runs 15 residues. DNA for the CDR3: TGTGCCAGCAACCCTTTCGCGGGGGGGCCGGAGACCCAGTACTTC. Translating it yields CASNPFAGGPETQYF.

This clonotype was found many times. J is TRBJ1-1 and V is TRBV28; D gene ambiguous. Germline values: CDR1 MDHEN, CDR2 SYDVKM. Trimming stripped 3 bases from V and 3 bases from J, with 14 bases between. The CDR3 runs to 15 residues. This chain's CDR3 is CASSFMGLTHTEAFF. DNA of the CDR3: TGTGCCAGCAGTTTTATGGGTCTCACTCACACTGAAGCTTTCTTT.

This clonotype was detected ten times or more. J is TRBJ2-3 and V is TRBV5-1; D unclear. The CDR3 has 13 amino acids. V was pared by 1 base and J by 3 bases, with 6 bases between. Germline V gene data show CDR1 as SGHRS and CDR2 as YFSETQ. The CDR3 DNA sequence: TGCGCCAGCAGCTTGAGAGCTACAGATACGCAGTATTTT. This gives the protein CASSLRATDTQYF.

The gene calls are TRBV13 and TRBJ1-1, with D possibly matching TRBD1 (6 bases). This CDR3 spans 15 amino acids. Trimming took off 5 bases at V and 1 base at J, with 14 bases between the two ends. Germline V gives CDR1 PRHDT, CDR2 FYEKMQ (reference sequence). As DNA, the CDR3 is TGTGCCAGCAGCGCCCACCTGGGACAGAACACTGAAGCTTTCTTT. Protein: CASSAHLGQNTEAFF.

This clonotype was counted many times. The chain employs TRBV18 and TRBJ2-1, with D tentatively TRBD1 (5 bases). The length of the CDR3 is 16 residues. Germline loops: CDR1 KGHSH, CDR2 LQKENI. Trimming took 2 bases from V and 0 from J, leaving 11 bases between them. The CDR3 region has the DNA TGTGCCAGCTCACCAAACAGGCCCGGCTCCTACAATGAGCAGTTCTTC. Its translation: CASSPNRPGSYNEQFF. The full variable domain, rest sourced from reference TRBV18 and TRBJ2-1, is NAGVMQNPRHLVRRRGQEARLRCSPMKGHSHVYWYRQLPEEGLKFMVYLQKENIIDESGMPKERFSAEFPKEGPSILRIQQVVRGDSAAYFCASSPNRPGSYNEQFFGPGTRLTVL.

Turning to this clonotype: The conserved phenylalanine or tryptophan normally closing the CDR3 is absent here, so this likely arose from a read error. The CDR3 reads CASSIRGYNEQFI. CDR3 sequence (DNA): TGCGCCAGCAGCATTAGGGGATACAATGAGCAGTTCATC. The chain has TRBV5-1 and TRBJ2-1; D is possibly TRBD1 (5 bases). The CDR3 sequence is 13 residues long. Germline CDR1 reads SGHRS; CDR2 reads YFSETQ. V lost 4 bases to trimming and J lost 4 bases, with 9 bases between them.

This sequence joins TRBV29-1 and TRBJ2-5; TRBD2 aligns across 8 bases. The V gene end was trimmed by 3 bases and the J gene end by 4 bases; junction bases not matched to a gene: 1. Germline assignment: CDR1 SQVTM and CDR2 ANQGSEA. This CDR3 region has 12 residues. In DNA, the CDR3 is TGCAGCGTTGAGCGGGGGGTAGAGACCCAGTACTTC. This gives the protein CSVERGVETQYF.

This clonotype was recorded many times. This chain links TRBV27 with TRBJ1-1; D is ambiguous. CDR1 is MNHEY, CDR2 SMNVEV, per germline (reference sequence). This CDR3 is 13 amino acids long. The V gene lost 6 bases and the J gene lost 8 bases, with 16 bases spanning the gap. DNA for the CDR3: TGTGCCAGCAGCACGAAGCTGGACGCCGAAGCTTTCTTT. Translation: CASSTKLDAEAFF.

This chain uses TRBV3-1 with TRBJ1-2; D is uncertain. Trimming removed 4 bases at V and 5 bases at J, with 14 bases between. The germline V gene encodes CDR1 LGHDT and CDR2 YNNKEL (reference sequence). The CDR3 is 14 amino acids. The chain's CDR3 is CASSREGTPYGYTF. The DNA for the CDR3 is TGTGCCAGCAGCCGGGAGGGCACACCTTATGGCTACACCTTC.

This clonotype came up many times. The rearrangement uses TRBV27 and TRBJ1-1; a weak D match, TRBD1 (5 bases). The CDR3 runs to 24 residues. The germline gives CDR1 MNHEY, CDR2 SMNVEV (reference sequence). Trimming stripped 6 bases from V and 0 bases from J, with 41 bases between. The CDR3 nucleotides read TGTGCCAGCAGCCATATAGCCGTCGCCTTGGTACCGTCATCAGGGACTCTTATGAACACTGAAGCTTTCTTT. This translates into CASSHIAVALVPSSGTLMNTEAFF.

This clonotype was picked up a small number of times. The chain combines TRBV20-1 with TRBJ1-1; D gene ambiguous. V was pared by 7 bases and J by 3 bases, with 15 bases between. The CDR3 loop spans 13 amino acids. Germline V gene lookup returns CDR1 DFQATT and CDR2 SNEGSKA (reference sequence). CDR3 bases: TGCAGTGTTCTTGGATTTGGGTACACTGAAGCTTTCTTT. Protein sequence: CSVLGFGYTEAFF.

This clonotype has only a few counts. The chain has TRBV11-2 and TRBJ1-3, with 9 bases aligning to TRBD1. This CDR3 comprises 14 residues. CDR1 and CDR2 from the germline V gene are SGHAT and FQNNGV. After removal of 5 bases from V and 7 bases from J, the junction contained 6 bases not matched to a gene. CDR3 DNA sequence: TGTGCCAGCAGCCCCTACGGACAGGGGAACACCATATATTTT. It codes for CASSPYGQGNTIYF.

This clonotype has at least ten counts. The chain is built from TRBV5-1 and TRBJ2-7; D gene uncertain. Germline values: CDR1 SGHRS, CDR2 YFSETQ. Trimming removed 4 bases from V and 1 base from J, with 12 bases in between. This CDR3 has 14 amino acids. In DNA, the CDR3 is TGCGCCAGCAGCCCATCAGAGATATCCTACGAGCAGTACTTC. This sequence encodes CASSPSEISYEQYF.

At least ten counts were recorded for this clonotype. The rearrangement uses TRBV12-3 or TRBV12-4 and TRBJ2-5; 7 positions agree with TRBD1. V shed 6 bases, J shed 1 base, and the junction held 8 bases outside the gene matches. This CDR3 comprises 15 residues. For the CDR3, the DNA is TGTGCCAGCAGGTGGACAGGAAACGTCCAAGAGACCCAGTACTTC. The encoded protein is CASRWTGNVQETQYF.

The chain is built from TRBV6-1 and TRBJ2-3; TRBD2 matches at 10 bases. Germline CDR1 and CDR2: MNHNS and SASEGT. The J segment lost 4 bases and the V segment lost 6 bases, leaving 4 bases of the junction unmatched. The CDR3 is made up of 14 amino acids. The CDR3 spells CASRSGGGPDTQYF. DNA for the CDR3: TGTGCCAGCAGAAGCGGGGGGGGTCCAGATACGCAGTATTTT.

In this sample, this clonotype turned up many times. The chain couples TRBV2 to TRBJ2-3, with 7 bases identical to TRBD2. Trimming at V came to 4 bases and at J to 5 bases, leaving 3 bases not matched to a gene. Germline CDR1 reads SNHLY; CDR2 reads FYNNEI. The CDR3 loop spans 13 amino acids. CDR3 nucleotide sequence: TGTGCCAGCAGTGGACTAGCAGTAGATACGCAGTATTTT. It specifies CASSGLAVDTQYF.

In its sample, this clonotype was seen many times. The chain combines TRBV3-1 with TRBJ1-2; D call uncertain. Trimming removed 0 bases from V and 7 bases from J, with 15 bases in between. CDR1 LGHDT and CDR2 YNNKEL come from the germline V gene (reference sequence). This CDR3 spans 15 amino acids. The chain's CDR3 is CASSQERRQGSGYTF. DNA of the CDR3: TGTGCCAGCAGCCAAGAGAGGAGGCAAGGAAGTGGCTACACCTTC.

This clonotype was detected a few times. V gene TRBV19 combines with J gene TRBJ2-1; D not certain. CDR1 LNHDA and CDR2 SQIVND come from the germline V gene (reference sequence). Trimming took off 7 bases at V and 4 bases at J, with 11 bases between the two ends. This CDR3 comprises 13 residues. Here the CDR3 reads CASKGQTYNEQFF. CDR3 nucleotides: TGTGCCAGTAAGGGCCAGACGTACAATGAGCAGTTCTTC.